This T cell receptor beta chain was retrieved from a study of blood T cell repertoires in COVID-19. Study information: Samples came from the United States, Italy and Spain, spanning acute and convalescent COVID-19. T cells, B-cell-depleted T cells, or PBMCs supplied cDNA or gDNA.

In the authors' workflow: Scientists estimated how many nucleated cells there were by amplifying reference gene primers. Assay: immunoSEQ multiplex PCR; the TCRdb copy retains only in-frame clones and omits some. V, J and clone size are taken as reported in that table, and D and trimming were inferred from the DNA itself. The sample includes about 74,000 clones, about 84% seen only once; the top ten take around 14%. The CDR3 runs to 16 residues. Germline loops: CDR1 SGHAT, CDR2 FQNNGV. Unmatched junction bases numbered 14, after V lost 5 bases and J lost 7 bases. The V call is TRBV11-2, the J call TRBJ2-3; 8 bases line up with TRBD2. This TCR came from a human donor in a cohort sampled during active COVID-19. The sample comprised peripheral blood. The CDR3 sequence: CASSLTSSGGVNTQYF. CDR3 nucleotide sequence: TGTGCCAGCAGCCTAACATCGTCCGGGGGGGTGAATACGCAGTATTTT.